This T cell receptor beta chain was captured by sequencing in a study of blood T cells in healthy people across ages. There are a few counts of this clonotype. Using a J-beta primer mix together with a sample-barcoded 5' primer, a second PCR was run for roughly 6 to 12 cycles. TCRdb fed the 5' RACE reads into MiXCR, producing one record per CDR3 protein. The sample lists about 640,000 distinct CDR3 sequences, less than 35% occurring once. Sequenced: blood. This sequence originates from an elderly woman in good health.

The CDR3 nucleotides read TGCAGTGCCGTATCGAGCACTGAAGCTTTCTTT. It codes for CSAVSSTEAFF. The chain links TRBV20-1 to TRBJ1-1; D unresolved. V dropped 6 bases and J dropped 4 bases, with 9 bases sitting between them. This CDR3 is 11 amino acids long. CDR1 and CDR2 from the germline V gene are DFQATT and SNEGSKA (reference sequence).